This TCR beta chain stems from a study of blood T cell repertoires in COVID-19. The wider study: T cells, B-cell-depleted T cells, or PBMCs provided the cDNA or gDNA that served as material.

Germline V gives CDR1 SGHVS, CDR2 FNYEAQ. V shed 0 bases and J 7 bases; nucleotides not matched to a gene: 7. The CDR3 totals 17 residues. Profiled with immunoSEQ multiplex PCR; TCRdb holds only in-frame clones, not every one. This repertoire shows 90,000 to 100,000 clones, about 83% found once; its top ten account for about 16%. The chain is built from TRBV7-6 and TRBJ2-1, with 12 bases lining up with TRBD2. This sequence was found in a human donor in a cohort sampled during active COVID-19. The sequenced sample consisted of peripheral blood. CDR3 protein: CASSLASSGGAGNEQFF. The CDR3 coding sequence is TGTGCCAGCAGCTTAGCGTCTAGCGGGGGGGCGGGAAATGAGCAGTTCTTC.